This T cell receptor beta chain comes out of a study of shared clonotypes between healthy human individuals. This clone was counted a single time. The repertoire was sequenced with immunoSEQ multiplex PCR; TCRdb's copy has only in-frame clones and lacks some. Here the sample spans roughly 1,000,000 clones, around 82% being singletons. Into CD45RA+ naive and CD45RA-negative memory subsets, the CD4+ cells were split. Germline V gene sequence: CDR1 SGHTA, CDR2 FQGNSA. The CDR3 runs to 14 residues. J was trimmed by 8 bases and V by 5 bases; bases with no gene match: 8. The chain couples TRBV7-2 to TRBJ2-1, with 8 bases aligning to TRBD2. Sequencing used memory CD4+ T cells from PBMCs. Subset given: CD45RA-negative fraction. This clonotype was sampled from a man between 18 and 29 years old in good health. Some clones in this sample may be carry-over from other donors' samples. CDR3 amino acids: CASSQPGTSYEQFF. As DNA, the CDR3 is TGTGCCAGCAGCCAACCCGGGACTAGTTATGAGCAGTTCTTC.